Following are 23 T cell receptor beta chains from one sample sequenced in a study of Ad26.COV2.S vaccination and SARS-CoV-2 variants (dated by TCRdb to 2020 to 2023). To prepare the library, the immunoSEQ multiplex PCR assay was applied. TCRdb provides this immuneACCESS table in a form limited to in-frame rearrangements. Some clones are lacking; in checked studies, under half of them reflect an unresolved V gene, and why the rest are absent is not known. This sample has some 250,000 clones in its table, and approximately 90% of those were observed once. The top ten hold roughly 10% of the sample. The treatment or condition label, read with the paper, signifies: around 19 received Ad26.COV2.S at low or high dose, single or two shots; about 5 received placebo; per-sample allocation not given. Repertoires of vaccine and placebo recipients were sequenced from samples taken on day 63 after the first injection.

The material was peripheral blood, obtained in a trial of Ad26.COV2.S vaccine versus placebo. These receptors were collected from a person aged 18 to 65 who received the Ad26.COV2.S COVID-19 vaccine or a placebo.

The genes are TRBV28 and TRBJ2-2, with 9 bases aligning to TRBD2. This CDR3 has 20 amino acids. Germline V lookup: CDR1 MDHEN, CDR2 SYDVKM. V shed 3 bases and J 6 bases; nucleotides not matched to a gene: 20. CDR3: CASSFFALRRAGTSPGELFF. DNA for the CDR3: TGTGCCAGCAGTTTTTTCGCCCTCCGACGTGCCGGGACTAGCCCCGGGGAGCTGTTTTTT.

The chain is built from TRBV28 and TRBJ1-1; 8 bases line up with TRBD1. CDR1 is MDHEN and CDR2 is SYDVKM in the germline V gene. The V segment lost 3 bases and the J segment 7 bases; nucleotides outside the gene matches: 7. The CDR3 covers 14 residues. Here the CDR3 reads CASSFAGGRSEAFF. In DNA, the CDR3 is TGTGCCAGCAGTTTTGCAGGGGGCAGGAGTGAAGCTTTCTTT.

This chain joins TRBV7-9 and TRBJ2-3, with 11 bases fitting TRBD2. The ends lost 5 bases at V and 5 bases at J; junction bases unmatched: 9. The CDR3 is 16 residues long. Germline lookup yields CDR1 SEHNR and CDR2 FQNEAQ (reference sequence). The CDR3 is CASSQYSGRAGDTQYF. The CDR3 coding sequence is TGTGCCAGCAGCCAGTATAGCGGGAGGGCAGGAGATACGCAGTATTTT.

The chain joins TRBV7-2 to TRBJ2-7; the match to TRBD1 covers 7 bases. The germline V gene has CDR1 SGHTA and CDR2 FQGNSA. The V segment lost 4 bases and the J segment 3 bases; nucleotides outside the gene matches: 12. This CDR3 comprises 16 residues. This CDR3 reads CASSYDSGTVFYEQYF. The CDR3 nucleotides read TGTGCCAGCAGCTACGATTCCGGGACAGTCTTCTACGAGCAGTACTTC.

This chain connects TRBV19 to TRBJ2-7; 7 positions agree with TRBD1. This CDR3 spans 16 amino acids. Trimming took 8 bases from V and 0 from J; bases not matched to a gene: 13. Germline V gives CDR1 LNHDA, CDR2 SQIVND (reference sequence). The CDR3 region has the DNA TGTGCCAGTGGTGCCCGAGCAGGGGACAGCTCCTACGAGCAGTACTTC. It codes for CASGARAGDSSYEQYF.

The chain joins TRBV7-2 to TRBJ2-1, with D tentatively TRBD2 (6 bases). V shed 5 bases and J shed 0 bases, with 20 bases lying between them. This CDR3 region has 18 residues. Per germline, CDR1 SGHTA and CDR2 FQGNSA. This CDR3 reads CASSPLAGPGGSYNEQFF. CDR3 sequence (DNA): TGTGCCAGCAGCCCCCTCGCGGGACCTGGGGGCTCCTACAATGAGCAGTTCTTC. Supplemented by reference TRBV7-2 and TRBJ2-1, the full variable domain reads GAGVSQSPSNKVTEKGKDVELRCDPISGHTALYWYRQSLGQGLEFLIYFQGNSAPDKSGLPSDRFSAERTGGSVSTLTIQRTQQEDSAVYLCASSPLAGPGGSYNEQFFGPGTRLTVL.

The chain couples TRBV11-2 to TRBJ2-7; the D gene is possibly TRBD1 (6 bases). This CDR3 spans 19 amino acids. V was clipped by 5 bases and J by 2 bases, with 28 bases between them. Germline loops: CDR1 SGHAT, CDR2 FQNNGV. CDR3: CASSPIPGTHQATPYEQYF. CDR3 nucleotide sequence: TGTGCCAGCAGCCCCATCCCCGGGACACACCAAGCAACCCCCTACGAGCAGTACTTC.

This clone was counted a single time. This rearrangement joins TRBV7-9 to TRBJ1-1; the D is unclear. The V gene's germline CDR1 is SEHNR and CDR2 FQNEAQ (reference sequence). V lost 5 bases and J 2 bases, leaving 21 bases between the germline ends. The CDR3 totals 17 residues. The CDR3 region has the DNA TGTGCCAGCAGCCCAATACTTCTACAGAGGGTTAACACTGAAGCTTTCTTT. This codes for CASSPILLQRVNTEAFF.

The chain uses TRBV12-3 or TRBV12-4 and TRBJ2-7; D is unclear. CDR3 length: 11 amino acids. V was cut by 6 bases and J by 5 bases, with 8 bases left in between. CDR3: CASSPKDEQYF. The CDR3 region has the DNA TGTGCCAGCAGCCCCAAGGACGAGCAGTACTTC.

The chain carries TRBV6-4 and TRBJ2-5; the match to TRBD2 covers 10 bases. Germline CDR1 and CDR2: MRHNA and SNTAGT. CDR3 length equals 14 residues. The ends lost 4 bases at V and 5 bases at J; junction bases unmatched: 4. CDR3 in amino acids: CASSGVSGGETQYF. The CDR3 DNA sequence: TGTGCCAGCAGTGGGGTTAGCGGGGGGGAGACCCAGTACTTC.

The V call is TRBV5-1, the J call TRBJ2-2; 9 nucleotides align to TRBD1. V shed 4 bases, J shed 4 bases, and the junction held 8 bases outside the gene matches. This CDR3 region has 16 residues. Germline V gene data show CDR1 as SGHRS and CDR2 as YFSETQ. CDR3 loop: CASSHDRGGLTGELFF. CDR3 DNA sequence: TGCGCCAGCAGCCATGACAGGGGGGGTCTCACCGGGGAGCTGTTTTTT.

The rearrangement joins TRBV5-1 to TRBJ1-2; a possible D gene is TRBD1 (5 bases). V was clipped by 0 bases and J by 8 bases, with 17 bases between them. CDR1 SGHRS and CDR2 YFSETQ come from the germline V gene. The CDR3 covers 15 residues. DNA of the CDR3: TGCGCCAGCAGCTTGGTGGGGGACTTAACTATGGGCTACACCTTC. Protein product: CASSLVGDLTMGYTF.

The CDR3 spells CASSESEGGFYGYTF. Here the CDR3 DNA reads TGTGCCAGCAGTGAATCGGAAGGGGGCTTCTATGGCTACACCTTC. The chain combines TRBV6-1 with TRBJ1-2, with 7 bases fitting TRBD1. Losses at the gene ends were 2 bases for V and 4 bases for J; bases not matched to a gene: 7. This CDR3 spans 15 amino acids. Germline V lookup: CDR1 MNHNS, CDR2 SASEGT.

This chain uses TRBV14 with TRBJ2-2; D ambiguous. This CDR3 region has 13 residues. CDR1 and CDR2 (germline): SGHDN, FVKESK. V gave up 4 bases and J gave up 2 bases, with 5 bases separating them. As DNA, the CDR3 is TGTGCCAGCAGCCTCACAAACACCGGGGAGCTGTTTTTT. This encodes CASSLTNTGELFF.

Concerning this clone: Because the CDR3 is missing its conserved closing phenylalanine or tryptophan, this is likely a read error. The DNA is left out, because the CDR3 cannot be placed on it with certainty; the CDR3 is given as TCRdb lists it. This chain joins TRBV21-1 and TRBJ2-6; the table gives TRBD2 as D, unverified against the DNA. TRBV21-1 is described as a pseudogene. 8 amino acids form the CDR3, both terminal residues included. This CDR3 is CASSNSSL.

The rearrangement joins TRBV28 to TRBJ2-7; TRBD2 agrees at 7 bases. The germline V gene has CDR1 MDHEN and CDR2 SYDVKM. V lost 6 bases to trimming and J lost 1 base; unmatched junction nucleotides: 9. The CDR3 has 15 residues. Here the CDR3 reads CASSSLAIVSYEQYF. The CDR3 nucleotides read TGTGCCAGCAGCTCACTAGCGATTGTGTCCTACGAGCAGTACTTC. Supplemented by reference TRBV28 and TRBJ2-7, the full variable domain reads DVKVTQSSRYLVKRTGEKVFLECVQDMDHENMFWYRQDPGLGLRLIYFSYDVKMKEKGDIPEGYSVSREKKERFSLILESASTNQTSMYLCASSSLAIVSYEQYFGPGTRLTVT.

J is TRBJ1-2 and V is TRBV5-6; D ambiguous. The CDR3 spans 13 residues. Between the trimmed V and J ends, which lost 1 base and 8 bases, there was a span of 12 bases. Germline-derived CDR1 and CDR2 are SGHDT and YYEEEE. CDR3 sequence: CASSLIVVRGYTF. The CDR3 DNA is TGTGCCAGCAGCTTGATTGTTGTGAGGGGCTACACCTTC. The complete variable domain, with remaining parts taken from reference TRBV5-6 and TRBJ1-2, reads DAGVTQSPTHLIKTRGQQVTLRCSPKSGHDTVSWYQQALGQGPQFIFQYYEEEERQRGNFPDRFSGHQFPNYSSELNVNALLLGDSALYLCASSLIVVRGYTFGSGTRLTVV.

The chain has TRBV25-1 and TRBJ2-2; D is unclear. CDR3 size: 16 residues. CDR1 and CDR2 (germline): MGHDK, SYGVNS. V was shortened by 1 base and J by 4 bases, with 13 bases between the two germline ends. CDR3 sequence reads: CASSELGKTTTGELFF. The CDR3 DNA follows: TGTGCCAGCAGTGAATTGGGGAAAACCACCACCGGGGAGCTGTTTTTT.

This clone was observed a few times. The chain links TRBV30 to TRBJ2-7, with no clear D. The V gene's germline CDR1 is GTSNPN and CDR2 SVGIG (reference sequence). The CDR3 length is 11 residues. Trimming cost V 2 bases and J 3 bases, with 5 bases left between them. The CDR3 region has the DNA TGTGCCTGGAGTACGAACTACGAGCAGTACTTC. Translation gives CAWSTNYEQYF.

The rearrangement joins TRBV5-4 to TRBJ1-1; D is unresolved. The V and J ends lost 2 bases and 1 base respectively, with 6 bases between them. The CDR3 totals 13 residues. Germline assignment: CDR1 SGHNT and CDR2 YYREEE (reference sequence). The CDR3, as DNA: TGTGCCAGCAGCTTAACGGCGAACACTGAAGCTTTCTTT. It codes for CASSLTANTEAFF.

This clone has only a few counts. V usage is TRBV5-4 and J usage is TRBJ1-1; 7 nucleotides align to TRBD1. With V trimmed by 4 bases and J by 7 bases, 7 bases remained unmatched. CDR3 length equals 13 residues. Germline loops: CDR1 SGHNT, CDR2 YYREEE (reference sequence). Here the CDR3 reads CASSPGQAFEAFF. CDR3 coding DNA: TGTGCCAGCAGCCCCGGACAGGCCTTTGAAGCTTTCTTT. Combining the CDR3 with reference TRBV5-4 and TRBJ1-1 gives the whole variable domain ETGVTQSPTHLIKTRGQQVTLRCSSQSGHNTVSWYQQALGQGPQFIFQYYREEENGRGNFPPRFSGLQFPNYSSELNVNALELDDSALYLCASSPGQAFEAFFGQGTRLTVV.

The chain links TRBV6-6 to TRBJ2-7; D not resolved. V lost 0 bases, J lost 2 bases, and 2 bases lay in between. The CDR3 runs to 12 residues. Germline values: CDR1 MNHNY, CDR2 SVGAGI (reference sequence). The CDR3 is CASSYSAYEQYF. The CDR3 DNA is TGTGCCAGCAGTTACTCTGCCTACGAGCAGTACTTC.

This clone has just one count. The CDR3: CASRPGLAGDRSSYEQYF. CDR3 DNA sequence: TGCGCCAGCAGACCGGGACTAGCGGGAGATCGGAGCTCCTACGAGCAGTACTTC. This chain links TRBV5-1 with TRBJ2-7; 14 nucleotides match TRBD2. The germline gives CDR1 SGHRS, CDR2 YFSETQ. Trimming took 5 bases from V and 0 from J; bases not matched to a gene: 10. This CDR3 region has 18 residues.